Presented here are 13 T cell receptor beta chains from one specimen sequenced in a study of cytomegalovirus exposure and HLA in healthy donors. PCR employed 60 Vbeta and 13 Jbeta primers. Sequenced by immunoSEQ multiplex PCR; TCRdb stores in-frame clones only, minus some. The profile shows under 200,000 clones, approximately 67% of them singletons. Sequencing used PBMCs. These receptors all stem from a young woman in good health and CMV-seropositive.

V gene TRBV27 combines with J gene TRBJ2-2; 10 nucleotides agree with TRBD2. The CDR3 has 16 amino acids. The V gene end was trimmed by 7 bases and the J gene end by 2 bases; junction bases not matched to a gene: 7. Germline V lookup: CDR1 MNHEY, CDR2 SMNVEV (reference sequence). CDR3 residues: CASMDLAGANTGELFF. The CDR3, as DNA: TGTGCCAGCATGGACCTAGCGGGGGCTAACACCGGGGAGCTGTTTTTT.

The J gene is TRBJ2-7, the V gene TRBV18, with 8 bases matching TRBD1. Losses at the gene ends were 2 bases for V and 5 bases for J; bases not matched to a gene: 11. Germline loops: CDR1 KGHSH, CDR2 LQKENI. The CDR3 has 16 amino acids. Here the CDR3 DNA reads TGTGCCAGCTCACCAAGCCTTGGACAGGGTTTTGACGAGCAGTACTTC. Residues: CASSPSLGQGFDEQYF.

This clone turned up a few times. V is TRBV6-4 and J is TRBJ2-7; no definite D call. The CDR3 is 16 amino acids. Germline lookup yields CDR1 MRHNA and CDR2 SNTAGT. Deletions cut 3 bases from V and 0 bases from J, with 15 bases between. In DNA form, the CDR3 reads TGTGCCAGCAGTGAAGAGCAGACTCCTCTCTCCTACGAGCAGTACTTC. As protein: CASSEEQTPLSYEQYF.

This clone turned up a few times. The chain uses TRBV29-1 and TRBJ1-1; D unresolved. Trimming took 4 bases from V and 1 from J, leaving 13 bases between them. The CDR3 runs to 14 residues. CDR1 and CDR2 (germline): SQVTM, ANQGSEA. The CDR3 DNA reads TGCAGCGTTGGGTCGGGGAGCTGGAACACTGAAGCTTTCTTT. It specifies CSVGSGSWNTEAFF.

V is TRBV6-6 and J is TRBJ2-7, with a possible D match to TRBD1 (5 bases). Per the germline V gene, CDR1 is MNHNY and CDR2 is SVGAGI (reference sequence). V dropped 5 bases and J dropped 6 bases, with 17 bases sitting between them. The CDR3 is 14 residues long. The chain's CDR3 is CASSLQVPSIEQYF. The CDR3 region has the DNA TGTGCCAGCAGTCTACAGGTTCCCTCGATCGAGCAGTACTTC.

V usage is TRBV29-1 and J usage is TRBJ1-2; 7 nucleotides align to TRBD1. V shed 7 bases, J shed 4 bases, and the junction held 6 bases outside the gene matches. Germline assignment: CDR1 SQVTM and CDR2 ANQGSEA. The CDR3 covers 12 residues. The chain's CDR3 is CSDRQGTYGYTF. CDR3 bases: TGCAGCGATCGACAGGGAACCTATGGCTACACCTTC.

The chain joins TRBV19 to TRBJ2-6, with 7 bases lining up with TRBD1. V shed 6 bases, J shed 0 bases, and the junction held 11 bases outside the gene matches. Germline V gene data show CDR1 as LNHDA and CDR2 as SQIVND (reference sequence). The CDR3 is 18 residues long. The CDR3 sequence is CASRTITGAVSGANVLTF. The CDR3 DNA follows: TGTGCCAGTAGAACAATAACAGGGGCCGTCTCTGGGGCCAACGTCCTGACTTTC. The full variable domain, completed using reference TRBV19 and TRBJ2-6, is DGGITQSPKYLFRKEGQNVTLSCEQNLNHDAMYWYRQDPGQGLRLIYYSQIVNDFQKGDIAEGYSVSREKKESFPLTVTSAQKNPTAFYLCASRTITGAVSGANVLTFGAGSRLTVL.

V usage is TRBV5-5 and J usage is TRBJ2-7, with D possibly TRBD2 on 5 matching bases. V was pared by 3 bases and J by 1 base, with 8 bases between. The germline V gene encodes CDR1 SGHKS and CDR2 YYEKEE (reference sequence). The CDR3 extends over 13 amino acids. CDR3 protein: CASSSRDSYEQYF. CDR3 sequence (DNA): TGTGCCAGCAGCTCCCGGGATTCCTACGAGCAGTACTTC.

The rearrangement links TRBV28 to TRBJ2-5; D gene ambiguous. The DNA end lines up better with TRBJ2-7; the J call may be wrong. The CDR3 runs 14 residues. The V gene's germline CDR1 is MDHEN and CDR2 SYDVKM. In DNA form, the CDR3 reads TGTGCCAGCAGCTTAGACTTATCTCTGTACGAGCAGTACTTC. This codes for CASSLDLSLYEQYF.

The J gene is TRBJ2-7, the V gene TRBV19; possibly TRBD1 for D (6 bases). The CDR3 runs 13 residues. In germline, CDR1 is LNHDA, CDR2 SQIVND (reference sequence). V lost 5 bases and J lost 5, with 13 bases in between. CDR3 sequence: CASSPTGTDEQYF. The CDR3 region has the DNA TGTGCCAGTAGTCCCACAGGGACCGACGAGCAGTACTTC.

The V gene is TRBV27, the J gene TRBJ2-1; no definite D call. Trimming cost V 3 bases and J 9 bases, with 9 bases left between them. The CDR3 consists of 12 residues. Germline assignment: CDR1 MNHEY and CDR2 SMNVEV (reference sequence). CDR3 DNA: TGTGCCAGCAGTTTGAACTTTGGTGAGCAGTTCTTC. This sequence encodes CASSLNFGEQFF.

This clone was observed a handful of times. The rearrangement uses TRBV19 and TRBJ1-1, with D maybe TRBD1 (5 bases). V lost 4 bases to trimming and J lost 4 bases, with 10 bases between them. Per the germline V gene, CDR1 is LNHDA and CDR2 is SQIVND (reference sequence). This CDR3 is 13 amino acids long. The CDR3 DNA is TGTGCCAGTAGTACCGGGGGAGGCACTGAAGCTTTCTTT. Encoded protein: CASSTGGGTEAFF.

The V gene is TRBV5-4, the J gene TRBJ2-1; possibly TRBD2 for D (6 bases). The CDR3 totals 12 residues. Germline V gene data show CDR1 as SGHNT and CDR2 as YYREEE (reference sequence). V lost 0 bases, J lost 9 bases, and 7 bases lay in between. This CDR3 is CASSLGGGEQFF. Here the CDR3 DNA reads TGTGCCAGCAGCTTGGGGGGAGGTGAGCAGTTCTTC.